The present T cell receptor (beta chain) was sequenced within a study of cytomegalovirus exposure and HLA in healthy donors. Study findings and constraints: Three chains linked to CMV were shown in vitro to be specific for CMV antigens. Reportedly, diagnosis of cytomegalovirus status by the classifier showed high specificity and sensitivity.

On this clone: Antigen specificity is unknown.

Assay used: immunoSEQ multiplex PCR; TCRdb lists only in-frame clones, some missing. Among some 250,000 clones listed, 90% were seen once. The 120-subject validation cohort, separate from the approximately 630-subject first cohort, included the donors. The CDR3 covers 11 residues. V was pared by 1 base and J by 9 bases, with 4 bases between. Germline lookup yields CDR1 SGHAT and CDR2 FQNNGV. Sequenced: PBMCs. This sequence joins TRBV11-2 and TRBJ2-1; D is unclear. The TCR sequence derives from a young woman in good health and CMV-seronegative. The CDR3 loop is CASSLVLEQFF. For the CDR3, the DNA is TGTGCCAGCAGCTTAGTACTTGAGCAGTTCTTC.